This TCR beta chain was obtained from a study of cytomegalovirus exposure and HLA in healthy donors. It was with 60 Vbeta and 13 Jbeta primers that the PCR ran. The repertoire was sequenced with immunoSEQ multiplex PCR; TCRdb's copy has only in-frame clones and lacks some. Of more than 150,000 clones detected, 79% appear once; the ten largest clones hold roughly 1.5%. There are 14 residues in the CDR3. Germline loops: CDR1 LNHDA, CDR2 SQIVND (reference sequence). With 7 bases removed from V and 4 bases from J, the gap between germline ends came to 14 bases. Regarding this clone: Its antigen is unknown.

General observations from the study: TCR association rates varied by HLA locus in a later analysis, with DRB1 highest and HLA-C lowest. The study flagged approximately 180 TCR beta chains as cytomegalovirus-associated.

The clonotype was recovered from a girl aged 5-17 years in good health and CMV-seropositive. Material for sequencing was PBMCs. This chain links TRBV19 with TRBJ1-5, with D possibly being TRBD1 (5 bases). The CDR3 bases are TGTGCCAGTACCGCTGTGGGGGGGAATCAGCCCCAGCATTTT. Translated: CASTAVGGNQPQHF.